This T cell receptor (beta chain) was retrieved from a study of post-analysis software for immune sequencing data. Findings and limits, study-wide: The study found significantly lower normalized Chao1 diversity in multiple sclerosis patients than in controls. Strong co-clustering by F measure was evident for samples that had been prepared in the same batch. Included in a set of roughly five TRBV segments more frequent in patients than controls were TRBV5-6, TRBV5-1 and TRBV20-1.

cDNA libraries for TCR beta contained unique molecular identifiers. TCRdb ran MiXCR on the PCR reads and lists one entry per CDR3 protein. The sample gives roughly 580,000 distinct CDR3 sequences, roughly 47% of which show up once; under 2% is in the top ten. On this clonotype: Its target is not known.

V was clipped by 6 bases and J by 5 bases, with 25 bases between them. Germline assignment: CDR1 MNHEY and CDR2 SVGEGT. There are 17 residues in the CDR3. This receptor was taken from a girl aged 10 to 17 with multiple sclerosis. The sample taken for sequencing was blood. The chain couples TRBV6-2 or TRBV6-3 to TRBJ1-2, with a weak D call TRBD1 (5 bases). The CDR3 sequence is CASRPFNGAVREYGYTF. The CDR3 nucleotides are TGTGCCAGCAGACCCTTCAATGGGGCAGTAAGAGAGTATGGCTACACCTTC.